A single sample gave rise to the 10 T cell receptor beta chains below, sequenced in a study of graft-versus-host responses after intestinal transplantation. Profiled with immunoSEQ multiplex PCR; TCRdb holds only in-frame clones, not every one. This table has some 110,000 clones, around 90% appearing once. These receptors are not linked to any known antigen. Sample: unstimulated CD4+ T cells sorted from spleen or lymph node cells, taken before transplant. These receptor sequences come from a human donor who was the organ donor for an intestinal transplant.

Details on this clone: The sample has other DNA sequences that encode this CDR3 too. The V call is TRBV7-2, the J call TRBJ2-5; 12 nucleotides match TRBD2. TRBJ2-7 matches the DNA end more closely, so the J call is doubtful. In germline, CDR1 is SGHTA, CDR2 FQGNSA. This CDR3 contains 15 residues. The CDR3 coding sequence is TGTGCCAGCAGCCTGGGACTAGCGGGTTCCTACGAGCAGTACTTC. Its protein product is CASSLGLAGSYEQYF.

J is TRBJ1-2 and V is TRBV29-1, with TRBD1 as a possible D gene (5 bases). The germline gives CDR1 SQVTM, CDR2 ANQGSEA. The V end was cut by 4 bases, the J end by 3 bases, with 21 bases between. This CDR3 spans 16 amino acids. The CDR3 reads CSVVQADPPLDYGYTF. The CDR3 coding sequence is TGCAGCGTTGTACAGGCGGACCCACCCCTTGACTATGGCTACACCTTC.

The V and J genes are TRBV7-9 and TRBJ2-5; 10 positions match TRBD2. The CDR3 sequence is 15 residues long. V lost 7 bases and J lost 6; bases outside the gene matches: 11. Germline CDR1 and CDR2: SEHNR and FQNEAQ (reference sequence). Here the CDR3 DNA reads TGTGCCAGCACCGAATCTAGCGGGAGTACAAAGACCCAGTACTTC. Its translation: CASTESSGSTKTQYF.

The genes are TRBV11-1 and TRBJ2-5; D not resolved. CDR1 and CDR2 from the germline V gene are SGHAT and FQDESV (reference sequence). The CDR3 contains 14 residues. V was trimmed by 1 base and J by 3 bases, leaving 9 bases between them. The CDR3: CASSLEAREETQYF. The CDR3 nucleotides are TGTGCCAGCAGCTTAGAGGCACGGGAAGAGACCCAGTACTTC. Based on the CDR3 plus reference TRBV11-1 and TRBJ2-5, the full variable domain is EAEVAQSPRYKITEKSQAVAFWCDPISGHATLYWYRQILGQGPELLVQFQDESVVDDSQLPKDRFSAERLKGVDSTLKIQPAELGDSAMYLCASSLEAREETQYFGPGTRLLVL.

V gene TRBV7-2 combines with J gene TRBJ1-5, with D tentatively TRBD1 (6 bases). The CDR3 sequence is 15 residues long. The ends were cut back, 2 bases at V and 2 bases at J, with 10 bases in the middle. Germline V gene data show CDR1 as SGHTA and CDR2 as FQGNSA. The chain's CDR3 is CASSLYSGGNQPQHF. In DNA, the CDR3 is TGTGCCAGCAGCTTATACTCAGGGGGCAATCAGCCCCAGCATTTT.

The chain joins TRBV29-1 to TRBJ2-5; 7 bases are shared with TRBD1. The CDR3 totals 11 residues. Germline-derived CDR1 and CDR2 are SQVTM and ANQGSEA. CDR3 coding DNA: TGCGAGGGGGCGAGTGGAGAGACCCAGTACTTC. Translation gives CEGASGETQYF.

The V gene is TRBV19, the J gene TRBJ1-4, with D hard to call. Germline values: CDR1 LNHDA, CDR2 SQIVND (reference sequence). V gave up 5 bases and J gave up 7 bases, with 17 bases separating them. This CDR3 is 15 amino acids long. CDR3 residues: CASSRAGLAGEKLFF. The DNA of the CDR3 is TGTGCCAGTAGTCGGGCAGGCCTCGCCGGTGAAAAACTGTTTTTT.

V and J are TRBV7-9 and TRBJ1-5, with 9 bases lining up with TRBD1. The germline CDR1 and CDR2 sequences are SEHNR and FQNEAQ (reference sequence). The CDR3 totals 17 residues. The ends lost 4 bases at V and 0 bases at J; junction bases unmatched: 7. This CDR3 reads CASSSPRDRDSNQPQHF. For the CDR3, the DNA is TGTGCCAGCAGCTCCCCCCGGGACAGGGATAGCAATCAGCCCCAGCATTTT.

The chain combines TRBV19 with TRBJ2-7; no clear D gene. Germline CDR1 LNHDA, CDR2 SQIVND (reference sequence). The germline V and J ends were trimmed by 1 base and 0 bases, with 4 bases remaining between them. The CDR3 length is 13 residues. For the CDR3, the DNA is TGTGCCAGTAGTATAGTCGGCTCCTACGAGCAGTACTTC. It is translated as CASSIVGSYEQYF.

The chain uses TRBV2 and TRBJ2-2; 10 bases align to TRBD2. V shed 5 bases and J 3 bases; nucleotides not matched to a gene: 0. This CDR3 has 14 residues. Looked up from germline, CDR1 is SNHLY and CDR2 is FYNNEI. CDR3 DNA: TGTGCCAGCAGTAGCGGGAGGGACACCGGGGAGCTGTTTTTT. This sequence encodes CASSSGRDTGELFF. Full variable domain (rest looked up from reference TRBV2 and TRBJ2-2): EPEVTQTPSHQVTQMGQEVILRCVPISNHLYFYWYRQILGQKVEFLVSFYNNEISEKSEIFDDQFSVERPDGSNFTLKIRSTKLEDSAMYFCASSSGRDTGELFFGEGSRLTVL.